The present entry profiles one T cell receptor (beta chain) with its context. Those enrolled in Seattle joined during active infection and were followed longitudinally afterward. These data originate in a study of blood T cell repertoires in COVID-19. Study-level background: The United States, Italy and Spain were the sources of the acute and convalescent COVID-19 samples.

V was cut by 0 bases and J by 3 bases, with 9 bases left in between. The CDR3 length is 14 residues. The germline CDR1 and CDR2 sequences are KGHSH and LQKENI. Per the original methods: The assay estimated nucleated cells by amplifying reference gene primers. Some clones are missing from TCRdb's copy, which holds only in-frame ones; the method was immunoSEQ multiplex PCR. V and J calls plus clone size are reproduced from that table; the DNA served to infer D and trimming. The sample contains fewer than 200,000 clones, about 92% of which appear only once. The sequencing input was peripheral blood. This chain joins TRBV18 and TRBJ2-7, with D hard to call. This TCR came from a man aged 25 to 45 with COVID-19, enrolled during active disease. The chain's CDR3 is CASSPPNTNYEQYF. CDR3 in DNA: TGTGCCAGCTCACCACCGAATACTAACTACGAGCAGTACTTC.